The next 32 T cell receptor beta chains were all read from a single sample in a study of shared T cell receptors in the human thymus. Profiling relied on immunoSEQ multiplex PCR, and the TCRdb table lists in-frame clones only, not all of them. Here the sample spans hundreds of thousands of clones, around 85% being singletons. The same data also went into a second study, on human thymus T cells.

Material for sequencing was thymocytes. These receptors originate from a girl under three years old with a congenital heart defect.

This clone has only one observation. V usage is TRBV5-1 and J usage is TRBJ2-2; 7 bases fit TRBD1. Germline V gene data show CDR1 as SGHRS and CDR2 as YFSETQ. This CDR3 is built from 16 residues. With 3 bases clipped from V and 4 bases from J, the junction kept 9 bases outside the gene matches. The CDR3 DNA reads as TGCGCCAGCAGCTGGACAGACAGGGTCGGCACCGGGGAGCTGTTTTTT. It specifies CASSWTDRVGTGELFF.

The genes are TRBV7-2 and TRBJ1-1; a possible D gene is TRBD1 (5 bases). The germline V gene encodes CDR1 SGHTA and CDR2 FQGNSA. Trimming cost V 4 bases and J 1 base, with 10 bases left between them. This CDR3 spans 14 amino acids. The CDR3 sequence: CASSSGHTNTEAFF. CDR3 nucleotide sequence: TGTGCCAGCAGCTCTGGACACACGAACACTGAAGCTTTCTTT.

The genes are TRBV27 and TRBJ1-5; 7 bases map to TRBD1. The length of the CDR3 is 12 residues. V lost 8 bases and J lost 7; bases outside the gene matches: 5. From germline, CDR1 is MNHEY and CDR2 SMNVEV (reference sequence). The CDR3 loop is CASWTGRQPQHF. As DNA, the CDR3 is TGTGCCAGCTGGACAGGCCGCCAGCCCCAGCATTTT.

J is TRBJ1-2 and V is TRBV10-3; perhaps TRBD1 as D (6 bases). Germline CDR1 is ENHRY and CDR2 is SYGVKD. V gave up 3 bases and J gave up 5 bases, with 19 bases separating them. CDR3 size: 16 residues. CDR3 region: CAISETTRQVEYGYTF. CDR3 DNA: TGTGCCATCAGTGAAACAACGAGACAGGTGGAGTATGGCTACACCTTC.

V and J are TRBV2 and TRBJ1-2, with TRBD1 identical over 7 bases. CDR3 size: 16 residues. After removal of 7 bases from V and 5 bases from J, the junction contained 16 bases not matched to a gene. Germline CDR1 SNHLY, CDR2 FYNNEI. CDR3 sequence: CASKSDRDSGGYGYTF. The CDR3 nucleotides read TGTGCCAGCAAATCCGACCGGGACAGTGGCGGGTATGGCTACACCTTC.

The chain employs TRBV10-3 and TRBJ2-3, with D perhaps matching TRBD2 (5 bases). The V end lost 4 bases, the J end lost 2 bases, and 7 bases lay between the germline ends. Germline lookup yields CDR1 ENHRY and CDR2 SYGVKD. This CDR3 spans 13 amino acids. The CDR3 region is CAISGTFTDTQYF. CDR3 in DNA: TGTGCCATCAGTGGGACTTTCACAGATACGCAGTATTTT.

Only one count was recorded for this clone. V usage is TRBV15 and J usage is TRBJ2-1, with a weak D call TRBD2 (6 bases). CDR3 length: 13 residues. CDR1 is LNHNV, CDR2 YYDKDF, per germline (reference sequence). V gave up 3 bases and J gave up 9 bases, with 12 bases separating them. The CDR3 DNA follows: TGTGCCACCAGCAGGGGGGGAGCGGGTGAGCAGTTCTTC. It translates to CATSRGGAGEQFF.

The genes are TRBV29-1 and TRBJ2-5, with D possibly being TRBD1 (5 bases). Germline lookup yields CDR1 SQVTM and CDR2 ANQGSEA. The CDR3 totals 14 residues. Trimming shortened V by 0 bases and J by 5 bases, and 13 bases separated the two germline ends. CDR3 residues: CSVEDQGRAETQYF. Here the CDR3 DNA reads TGCAGCGTTGAAGATCAGGGCAGGGCCGAGACCCAGTACTTC. Supplemented by reference TRBV29-1 and TRBJ2-5, the full variable domain reads SAVISQKPSRDICQRGTSLTIQCQVDSQVTMMFWYRQQPGQSLTLIATANQGSEATYESGFVIDKFPISRPNLTFSTLTVSNMSPEDSSIYLCSVEDQGRAETQYFGPGTRLLVL.

The J gene is TRBJ2-3, the V gene TRBV9; 9 nucleotides match TRBD2. The length of the CDR3 is 16 residues. Germline lookup yields CDR1 SGDLS and CDR2 YYNGEE. After removal of 5 bases from V and 2 bases from J, the junction contained 9 bases not matched to a gene. The CDR3: CASSDPSGDYTDTQYF. The CDR3 DNA is TGTGCCAGCAGTGACCCTAGCGGGGATTACACAGATACGCAGTATTTT.

V and J are TRBV27 and TRBJ2-1, with D perhaps matching TRBD2 (5 bases). Between the trimmed V and J ends, which lost 5 bases and 8 bases, there was a span of 16 bases. The CDR3 is 14 amino acids. The germline CDR1 and CDR2 sequences are MNHEY and SMNVEV (reference sequence). The DNA of the CDR3 is TGTGCCAGCAGTCCGGACGGGATTCTGGATGAGCAGTTCTTC. Protein product: CASSPDGILDEQFF.

Notes on this clone: A read error may account for a junction end that differs from germline. The genes are TRBV7-7 and TRBJ2-3, with 10 bases identical to TRBD2. CDR1 SSHAT and CDR2 FNYEAQ come from the germline V gene (reference sequence). The CDR3 is made up of 14 amino acids. The CDR3 DNA follows: TGTGCTAGCAGCCGAGGGACTAGCGATGATACGCAGTATTTT. Its translation is CASSRGTSDDTQYF.

In regard to this clone: At the DNA level, this CDR3 is encoded by other sequences in the same sample as well. The chain employs TRBV28 and TRBJ1-6; D remains ambiguous. The CDR3 covers 13 residues. Germline V gives CDR1 MDHEN, CDR2 SYDVKM. V was shortened by 6 bases and J by 10 bases, with 13 bases between the two germline ends. The CDR3 reads CASRGKRYSPLHF. The CDR3 coding sequence is TGTGCCAGCAGGGGTAAGCGGTACTCACCCCTCCACTTT.

The rearrangement uses TRBV6-1 and TRBJ1-1; 8 bases are shared with TRBD1. V shed 11 bases, J shed 2 bases, and the junction held 10 bases outside the gene matches. CDR3 length: 14 amino acids. Germline V lookup: CDR1 MNHNS, CDR2 SASEGT. The CDR3 sequence is CAVRGDRPNTEAFF. The CDR3 nucleotides read TGTGCCGTACGAGGGGACAGGCCTAACACTGAAGCTTTCTTT.

In its sample, this clone was seen once. J is TRBJ1-2 and V is TRBV10-3; D might be TRBD1 (5 bases). The germline V gene has CDR1 ENHRY and CDR2 SYGVKD. Trimming shortened V by 0 bases and J by 8 bases, and 19 bases separated the two germline ends. The CDR3 length is 16 residues. CDR3 loop: CAISESVQSLGEGYTF. The CDR3 DNA is TGTGCCATCAGTGAGTCGGTCCAGAGCCTAGGGGAAGGCTACACCTTC.

V usage is TRBV10-2 and J usage is TRBJ1-4; 9 positions agree with TRBD1. The germline V gene has CDR1 WSHSY and CDR2 SAAADI. The CDR3 runs to 15 residues. The CDR3 nucleotides read TGCGCGACCACCCTAATGGGACAGGGATATGAAAAACTGTTTTTT. This encodes CATTLMGQGYEKLFF.

The rearrangement joins TRBV30 to TRBJ1-1; possible D gene TRBD1, 5 bases. Germline loops: CDR1 GTSNPN, CDR2 SVGIG (reference sequence). The CDR3 is made up of 12 amino acids. Trimming pared 4 bases from V and 7 bases from J, leaving 13 bases between. The CDR3, as DNA: TGTGCCTGGATGGGGATGGGGCGTGAAGCTTTCTTT. It specifies CAWMGMGREAFF.

The chain carries TRBV28 and TRBJ1-2; 10 bases agree with TRBD1. The germline CDR1 and CDR2 sequences are MDHEN and SYDVKM. The CDR3 runs 16 residues. Trimming at V came to 5 bases and at J to 0 bases, leaving 6 bases not matched to a gene. CDR3 sequence (DNA): TGTGCCAGCAGTACGGGACAGGGGATAGCTAACTATGGCTACACCTTC. It encodes CASSTGQGIANYGYTF.

The V and J genes are TRBV12-5 and TRBJ1-2; 9 nucleotides line up with TRBD1. This CDR3 is built from 18 residues. Germline V gene sequence: CDR1 LGHNT, CDR2 FRNRAP. With 5 bases clipped from V and 0 bases from J, the junction kept 13 bases outside the gene matches. In DNA, the CDR3 is TGTGCTAGTGGTCACGGACAGGGGCTAACTTTTTCTAACTATGGCTACACCTTC. As protein: CASGHGQGLTFSNYGYTF.

The rearrangement joins TRBV5-1 to TRBJ2-7; tentative D call: TRBD2 (6 bases). The germline V gene has CDR1 SGHRS and CDR2 YFSETQ. The ends were cut back, 2 bases at V and 2 bases at J, with 17 bases in the middle. The length of the CDR3 is 16 residues. In DNA form, the CDR3 reads TGCGCCAGCAGCTTAAAGATTCCGGGAGAACCCTACGAGCAGTACTTC. Residues: CASSLKIPGEPYEQYF.

V and J are TRBV25-1 and TRBJ1-3; TRBD1 agrees at 9 bases. Germline assignment: CDR1 MGHDK and CDR2 SYGVNS. Losses at the gene ends were 5 bases for V and 0 bases for J; bases not matched to a gene: 11. The CDR3 has 18 residues. The CDR3 coding sequence is TGTGCCAGCAGTTCCGGGGACAGGGTGGAGAGCTCTGGAAACACCATATATTTT. Amino acids: CASSSGDRVESSGNTIYF. Filled out from reference TRBV25-1 and TRBJ1-3, the complete variable domain reads EADIYQTPRYLVIGTGKKITLECSQTMGHDKMYWYQQDPGMELHLIHYSYGVNSTEKGDLSSESTVSRIRTEHFPLTLESARPSHTSQYLCASSSGDRVESSGNTIYFGEGSWLTVV.

V and J are TRBV5-6 and TRBJ2-5; D might be TRBD2 (7 bases). Looked up from germline, CDR1 is SGHDT and CDR2 is YYEEEE. V lost 0 bases, J lost 2 bases, and 20 bases lay in between. The CDR3 runs 18 residues. CDR3 protein: CASSLVGGGLPIQETQYF. DNA for the CDR3: TGTGCCAGCAGCTTGGTGGGGGGGGGCCTACCGATACAAGAGACCCAGTACTTC.

V gene TRBV11-3 combines with J gene TRBJ1-1, with TRBD1 matching over 7 bases. The CDR3 is 12 amino acids. Germline CDR1 reads SGHNT; CDR2 reads YENEEA. V lost 5 bases to trimming and J lost 11 bases; unmatched junction nucleotides: 8. The CDR3 nucleotides read TGTGCCAGCAGCCGACGGGGACAGCGGGCTTTCTTT. It yields the protein CASSRRGQRAFF.

The genes are TRBV4-3 and TRBJ2-7, with 8 bases identical to TRBD2. CDR3 length: 16 amino acids. The germline V gene has CDR1 LGHNA and CDR2 YSLEER. J gave up 2 bases and V 0 bases, and 6 bases lay outside the gene matches. The CDR3 region is CASSQDPGLAAYEQYF. CDR3 coding DNA: TGCGCCAGCAGCCAAGATCCCGGACTAGCAGCCTACGAGCAGTACTTC.

The rearrangement links TRBV14 to TRBJ2-1, with a weak D call TRBD2 (5 bases). V was shortened by 4 bases and J by 8 bases, with 9 bases between the two germline ends. The length of the CDR3 is 12 residues. Germline values: CDR1 SGHDN, CDR2 FVKESK. The CDR3 sequence is CASSPGSDEQFF. CDR3 DNA sequence: TGTGCCAGCAGCCCGGGTAGCGATGAGCAGTTCTTC.

The chain employs TRBV2 and TRBJ2-3, with 11 positions matching TRBD2. The CDR3 runs to 18 residues. CDR1 and CDR2 from the germline V gene are SNHLY and FYNNEI. Unmatched junction bases numbered 12, after V lost 5 bases and J lost 2 bases. CDR3 DNA: TGTGCCAGCAGTCGTTCCGGGACTAGCGGTTCTTCCACAGATACGCAGTATTTT. Its translation: CASSRSGTSGSSTDTQYF.

The chain uses TRBV27 and TRBJ1-1, with D perhaps TRBD1 (5 bases). Germline V CDR1 and CDR2: MNHEY, SMNVEV (reference sequence). V lost 6 bases and J lost 7, with 12 bases in between. The CDR3 sequence is 12 residues long. The CDR3 DNA follows: TGTGCCAGCAGCCCTACAGGTTGTGAAGCTTTCTTT. This codes for CASSPTGCEAFF.

V is TRBV2 and J is TRBJ1-1; weak D call: TRBD1 (6 bases). Germline loops: CDR1 SNHLY, CDR2 FYNNEI. With 6 bases removed from V and 1 base from J, the gap between germline ends came to 15 bases. CDR3 length equals 15 residues. The CDR3 is CASSAGQWGNTEAFF. Written as DNA, the CDR3 is TGTGCCAGCAGCGCTGGACAGTGGGGGAACACTGAAGCTTTCTTT.

CDR3 in amino acids: CAISAPGQGAQETQYF. DNA for the CDR3: TGTGCCATCAGTGCACCGGGACAGGGAGCGCAAGAGACCCAGTACTTC. V gene TRBV10-3 combines with J gene TRBJ2-5; TRBD1 matches at 9 bases. The germline V gene has CDR1 ENHRY and CDR2 SYGVKD. Trimming cost V 4 bases and J 2 bases; bases outside gene matches: 8. This CDR3 spans 16 amino acids.

V gene TRBV2 combines with J gene TRBJ1-4; the D is unclear. The CDR3 sequence is 13 residues long. Trimming shortened V by 3 bases and J by 8 bases, and 10 bases separated the two germline ends. Germline V CDR1 and CDR2: SNHLY, FYNNEI. The CDR3 is CASSDRVREKLFF. CDR3 sequence (DNA): TGTGCCAGCAGTGACCGGGTTAGAGAAAAACTGTTTTTT.

This clone was counted once. This chain joins TRBV6-6 and TRBJ1-1, with TRBD1 as a possible D gene (6 bases). Between the trimmed V and J ends, which lost 10 bases and 0 bases, there was a span of 18 bases. CDR3 length equals 15 residues. Germline V gives CDR1 MNHNY, CDR2 SVGAGI (reference sequence). The CDR3 bases are TGTGCCATCGGGGGGGCTACGGATTTGAACACTGAAGCTTTCTTT. It translates to CAIGGATDLNTEAFF.

CDR3 loop: CASLMCGTETEAFF. DNA of the CDR3: TGTGCCAGTTTGATGTGCGGGACGGAGACTGAAGCTTTCTTT. V is TRBV28 and J is TRBJ1-1; the D gene is possibly TRBD1 (5 bases). This CDR3 spans 14 amino acids. CDR1 is MDHEN and CDR2 is SYDVKM in the germline V gene. V was clipped by 9 bases and J by 5 bases, with 19 bases between them.

This clone came up once. The V and J genes are TRBV23-1 and TRBJ1-6; maybe TRBD1 (5 bases). TRBV23-1 is assigned to the ORF class and has an uncertain function. The V end was cut by 2 bases, the J end by 8 bases, with 16 bases between. The CDR3 length is 16 residues. In DNA, the CDR3 is TGCGCCAGCAGTCAACCGGGACCGGCGGGGGATTCACCCCTCCACTTT. This codes for CASSQPGPAGDSPLHF.